The T cell receptor (beta chain) under discussion was sequenced for a study of T cell repertoires in cytomegalovirus infection. This clonotype was detected a few times. Its specificity is not known. The CDR3 is made up of 15 amino acids. Germline V CDR1 and CDR2: MGHRA, YSYEKL. Trimming took 4 bases from V and 2 from J; bases not matched to a gene: 4. TCRdb re-analysed the reads in MiXCR, keeping a single row per CDR3 protein. The sample contains 65,000 to 85,000 distinct CDR3 sequences, 25% to 30% of which appear only once. The chain has TRBV4-1 and TRBJ2-2, with 7 bases lining up with TRBD1. The material sequenced was CD8+ T cells from cultured PBMCs, taken from culture after CMV antigen stimulation. This receptor was taken from a human donor in good health (CMV status not recorded). Some clones in this sample may be carry-over from other donors' samples. The CDR3 is CASSPGTVNTGELFF. In DNA, the CDR3 is TGCGCCAGCAGCCCCGGGACAGTCAACACCGGGGAGCTGTTTTTT.